This TCR beta chain was profiled in a study of tumor-infiltrating lymphocytes in oesophageal squamous cell carcinoma. TCRdb used MiXCR to reprocess the PCR reads, holding one entry per CDR3 protein. This sample has approximately 9,600 distinct CDR3 sequences; 58% occur once, and the top ten carry 39%. The CDR3 is 11 amino acids. Germline CDR1 is MDHEN and CDR2 is SYDVKM. A note on this clonotype: Relative to the germline gene, one junction end is altered; a read error may explain this.

Material for sequencing was esophageal tumor tissue. The V gene is TRBV28, the J gene TRBJ2-4; D unclear. The clonotype was recovered from a female donor with esophageal squamous cell carcinoma. The CDR3 DNA reads as TGTGCCAGCAGTTTTAAATCGTCAACGGACTTC. Translation: CASSFKSSTDF.